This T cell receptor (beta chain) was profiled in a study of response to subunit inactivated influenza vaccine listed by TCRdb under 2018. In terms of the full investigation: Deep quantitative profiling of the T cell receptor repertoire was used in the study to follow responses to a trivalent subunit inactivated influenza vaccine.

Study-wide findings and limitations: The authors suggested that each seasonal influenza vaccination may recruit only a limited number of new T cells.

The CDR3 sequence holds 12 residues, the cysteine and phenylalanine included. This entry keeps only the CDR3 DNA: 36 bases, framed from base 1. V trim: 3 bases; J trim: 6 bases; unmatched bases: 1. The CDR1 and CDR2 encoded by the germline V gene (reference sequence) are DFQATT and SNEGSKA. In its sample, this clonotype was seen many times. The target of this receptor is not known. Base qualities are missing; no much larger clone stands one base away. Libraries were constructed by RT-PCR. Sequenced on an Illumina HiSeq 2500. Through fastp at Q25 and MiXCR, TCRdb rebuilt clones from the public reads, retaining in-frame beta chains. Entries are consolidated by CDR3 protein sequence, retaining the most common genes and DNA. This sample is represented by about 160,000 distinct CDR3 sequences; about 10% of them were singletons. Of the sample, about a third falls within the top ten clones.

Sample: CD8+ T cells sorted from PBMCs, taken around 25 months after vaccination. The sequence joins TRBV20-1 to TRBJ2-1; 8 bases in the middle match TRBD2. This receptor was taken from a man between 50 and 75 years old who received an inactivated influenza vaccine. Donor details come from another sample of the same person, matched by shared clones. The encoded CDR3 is CSASAGGNEQFF. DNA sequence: TGCAGTGCTAGCGCGGGGGGCAATGAGCAGTTCTTC.